This T cell receptor (beta chain) was captured in a study of blood T cell repertoires in COVID-19. Study-level information: Samples taken during acute and convalescent COVID-19 were collected in the United States, Italy and Spain. T cells, B-cell-depleted T cells, or PBMCs provided the cDNA or gDNA that served as material.

Looked up from germline, CDR1 is LGHNA and CDR2 is YSLEER. CDR3 size: 14 residues. The V end lost 1 base, the J end lost 5 bases, and 12 bases lay between the germline ends. Authors' methods: By means of reference gene primer amplification, nucleated cell counts were estimated. The data were produced by immunoSEQ multiplex PCR, yet TCRdb's version contains in-frame clones alone and is incomplete. D and trimming were read from the DNA, whereas the V and J calls and clone size are those reported in that table. The table has about 230,000 clones, around 84% seen once. The gene calls are TRBV4-3 and TRBJ2-7; D is possibly TRBD1 (6 bases). The specimen sequenced was peripheral blood. The clonotype was recovered from a woman aged 80 or older with active or convalescent COVID-19. Here the CDR3 reads CASSQVASGDEQYF. CDR3 bases: TGCGCCAGCAGCCAAGTTGCGTCAGGGGACGAGCAGTACTTC.